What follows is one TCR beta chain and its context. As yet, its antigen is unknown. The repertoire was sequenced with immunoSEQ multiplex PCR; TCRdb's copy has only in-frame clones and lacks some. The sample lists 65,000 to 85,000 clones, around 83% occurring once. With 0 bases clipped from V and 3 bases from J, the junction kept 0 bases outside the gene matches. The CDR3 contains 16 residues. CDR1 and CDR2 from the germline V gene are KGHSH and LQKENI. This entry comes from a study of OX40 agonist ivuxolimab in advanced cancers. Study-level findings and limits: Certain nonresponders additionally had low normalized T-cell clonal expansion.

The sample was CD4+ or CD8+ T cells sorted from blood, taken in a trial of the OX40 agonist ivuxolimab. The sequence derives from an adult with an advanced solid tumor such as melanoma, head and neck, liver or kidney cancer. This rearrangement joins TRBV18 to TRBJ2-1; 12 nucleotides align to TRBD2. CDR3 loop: CASSPPTSGGYNEQFF. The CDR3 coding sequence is TGTGCCAGCTCACCACCGACTAGCGGGGGCTACAATGAGCAGTTCTTC.